These 25 T cell receptor beta chains were all obtained from the same sample, sequenced in a study of graft-versus-host responses after intestinal transplantation. Only in-frame clones appear in the TCRdb table, and some are missing; sequencing was by immunoSEQ multiplex PCR. The table shows approximately 12,000 clones, with roughly 83% occurring only once. Specimen: PBMCs, collected roughly 310 days after intestinal transplant. These receptors all come from a human patient who received an intestinal transplant, so some T cells may come from the graft donor.

The chain is built from TRBV10-3 and TRBJ2-5; 10 nucleotides match TRBD2. J gave up 5 bases and V 4 bases, and 7 bases lay outside the gene matches. This CDR3 has 15 amino acids. Germline lookup yields CDR1 ENHRY and CDR2 SYGVKD. The CDR3 sequence is CAISGTSGGRETQYF. In DNA form, the CDR3 reads TGTGCCATCAGTGGGACTAGCGGAGGCAGGGAGACCCAGTACTTC.

V gene TRBV4-2 combines with J gene TRBJ2-7, with 12 bases matching TRBD2. Germline V gene lookup returns CDR1 LGHNA and CDR2 YNFKEQ. CDR3 length: 15 amino acids. Unmatched junction bases numbered 5, after V lost 1 base and J lost 7 bases. CDR3 region: CASSQGLAGAGEQYF. DNA for the CDR3: TGTGCCAGCAGCCAAGGACTAGCGGGAGCGGGAGAGCAGTACTTC.

This clone was detected only once. The chain carries TRBV30 and TRBJ2-2, with D perhaps TRBD1 or TRBD2 (5 bases each). The CDR3 covers 13 residues. Germline V gene lookup returns CDR1 GTSNPN and CDR2 SVGIG (reference sequence). V gave up 5 bases and J gave up 6 bases, with 13 bases separating them. CDR3 amino acids: CAWWGFGAGELFF. The CDR3 DNA reads TGTGCCTGGTGGGGGTTCGGGGCCGGGGAGCTGTTTTTT.

V is TRBV10-3 and J is TRBJ2-5, with D tentatively TRBD1 (6 bases). CDR3 length: 13 amino acids. Germline V lookup: CDR1 ENHRY, CDR2 SYGVKD. V lost 0 bases to trimming and J lost 5 bases, with 7 bases between them. The DNA for the CDR3 is TGTGCCATCAGTGAGTCTAGGGGGGAGACCCAGTACTTC. Residues: CAISESRGETQYF.

The gene calls are TRBV10-3 and TRBJ1-6; D possibly corresponds to TRBD1 (5 bases). The CDR3 consists of 15 residues. Germline V gene data show CDR1 as ENHRY and CDR2 as SYGVKD. The V end was cut by 5 bases, the J end by 0 bases, with 8 bases between. CDR3 sequence reads: CAISSDSSYNSPLHF. The CDR3 bases are TGTGCCATCAGTTCAGACAGCTCCTATAATTCACCCCTCCACTTT.

The genes are TRBV28 and TRBJ1-4; D call uncertain. The CDR3 is 14 residues long. Germline lookup yields CDR1 MDHEN and CDR2 SYDVKM. Trimming cost V 7 bases and J 8 bases, with 17 bases left between them. The CDR3 is CASNPSNRREKLFF. CDR3 bases: TGTGCCAGCAACCCAAGCAACCGTCGCGAAAAACTGTTTTTT.

The CDR3 nucleotides read TGCAGTGCTAGGGGGCCTCAGCCCCAGCATTTT. Translating it yields CSARGPQPQHF. The chain joins TRBV20-1 to TRBJ1-5; tentative D call: TRBD1 (5 bases). Trimming pared 3 bases from V and 6 bases from J, leaving 6 bases between. The CDR3 is 11 residues long. Germline values: CDR1 DFQATT, CDR2 SNEGSKA (reference sequence).

J is TRBJ2-7 and V is TRBV19; TRBD1 matches at 8 bases. The CDR3 runs 14 residues. J lost 4 bases, V lost 5 bases, and 7 bases had no gene match. CDR1 and CDR2 (germline): LNHDA, SQIVND (reference sequence). This CDR3 reads CASSVGTGIYEQYF. Written as DNA, the CDR3 is TGTGCCAGTAGTGTCGGGACAGGTATTTACGAGCAGTACTTC.

The V gene is TRBV7-9, the J gene TRBJ2-1, with 10 bases that match TRBD2. The CDR3 spans 17 residues. J gave up 7 bases and V 6 bases, and 15 bases lay outside the gene matches. Germline values: CDR1 SEHNR, CDR2 FQNEAQ (reference sequence). CDR3 coding DNA: TGTGCCAGCAGTTACGGCGGGACTAGCGCACTACTGAATGAGCAGTTCTTC. This codes for CASSYGGTSALLNEQFF.

This clone was seen only a few times. The chain combines TRBV7-9 with TRBJ1-2; 7 bases fit TRBD1. This CDR3 is built from 13 residues. Germline CDR1 and CDR2: SEHNR and FQNEAQ (reference sequence). The ends lost 5 bases at V and 4 bases at J; junction bases unmatched: 4. The CDR3 DNA is TGTGCCAGCAGCCCCGGGACAGTCTATGGCTACACCTTC. Translation: CASSPGTVYGYTF. Filled out from reference TRBV7-9 and TRBJ1-2, the complete variable domain reads DTGVSQNPRHKITKRGQNVTFRCDPISEHNRLYWYRQTLGQGPEFLTYFQNEAQLEKSRLLSDRFSAERPKGSFSTLEIQRTEQGDSAMYLCASSPGTVYGYTFGSGTRLTVV.

V and J are TRBV5-1 and TRBJ2-7; D call uncertain. The CDR3 is 13 amino acids. V was clipped by 0 bases and J by 6 bases, with 10 bases between them. CDR1 and CDR2 from the germline V gene are SGHRS and YFSETQ. CDR3 in DNA: TGCGCCAGCAGCTTGGGTCTAGATCGCGAGCAGTACTTC. It specifies CASSLGLDREQYF.

The V and J genes are TRBV6-6 and TRBJ1-3; D might be TRBD1 (5 bases). Trimming took off 0 bases at V and 1 base at J, with 10 bases between the two ends. Germline CDR1 is MNHNY and CDR2 is SVGAGI (reference sequence). The CDR3 is made up of 16 amino acids. The CDR3 region is CASSYSGGESGNTIYF. CDR3 coding DNA: TGTGCCAGCAGTTACTCGGGGGGGGAATCTGGAAACACCATATATTTT.

Remarks on this clone: A read error may account for a junction end that differs from germline. The CDR3 DNA is TGTTCCACCAGCAGACAATCAGGGAACTATGGCTACACCTTC. This codes for CSTSRQSGNYGYTF. The chain uses TRBV15 and TRBJ1-2, with D perhaps matching TRBD1 (5 bases). CDR3 size: 14 residues. The V gene's germline CDR1 is LNHNV and CDR2 YYDKDF (reference sequence).

This chain uses TRBV27 with TRBJ2-7; D not resolved. V was cut by 0 bases and J by 1 base, with 4 bases left in between. Germline V gene data show CDR1 as MNHEY and CDR2 as SMNVEV (reference sequence). This CDR3 spans 13 amino acids. DNA for the CDR3: TGTGCCAGCAGTTTATCGCGGTCCTACGAGCAGTACTTC. This gives the protein CASSLSRSYEQYF.

The rearrangement links TRBV7-3 to TRBJ2-5; the D is unclear. The ends were cut back, 2 bases at V and 0 bases at J, with 13 bases in the middle. The CDR3 is 16 amino acids. CDR1 and CDR2 from the germline V gene are SGHTA and FQGTGA. CDR3 in DNA: TGTGCCAGCAGCTTACAGAGACACTTGTACCAAGAGACCCAGTACTTC. Its translation: CASSLQRHLYQETQYF.

The chain carries TRBV5-1 and TRBJ2-3, with 7 bases identical to TRBD2. Trimming took 6 bases from V and 2 from J; bases not matched to a gene: 9. This CDR3 region has 15 residues. CDR1 is SGHRS, CDR2 YFSETQ, per germline. CDR3 in amino acids: CASNLISGLTDTQYF. CDR3 coding DNA: TGCGCCAGCAACCTCATTAGCGGGCTCACAGATACGCAGTATTTT. The complete variable domain, with remaining parts taken from reference TRBV5-1 and TRBJ2-3, reads KAGVTQTPRYLIKTRGQQVTLSCSPISGHRSVSWYQQTPGQGLQFLFEYFSETQRNKGNFPGRFSGRQFSNSRSEMNVSTLELGDSALYLCASNLISGLTDTQYFGPGTRLTVL.

V is TRBV9 and J is TRBJ2-7; the match to TRBD2 covers 8 bases. J lost 3 bases, V lost 0 bases, and 2 bases had no gene match. The length of the CDR3 is 14 residues. Germline CDR1 SGDLS, CDR2 YYNGEE. This CDR3 is CASSVVAGGYEQYF. The DNA for the CDR3 is TGTGCCAGCAGCGTAGTCGCGGGGGGCTACGAGCAGTACTTC.

The V call is TRBV4-2, the J call TRBJ1-1, with no clear D. This CDR3 contains 16 residues. Germline assignment: CDR1 LGHNA and CDR2 YNFKEQ. The V end lost 0 bases, the J end lost 0 bases, and 11 bases lay between the germline ends. The CDR3 region is CASSQDLYSMNTEAFF. The CDR3 region has the DNA TGTGCCAGCAGCCAAGATCTTTACAGCATGAACACTGAAGCTTTCTTT.

The rearrangement uses TRBV6-1 and TRBJ2-1, with 7 nucleotides matching TRBD2. J lost 1 base, V lost 1 base, and 1 base had no gene match. From germline, CDR1 is MNHNS and CDR2 SASEGT. CDR3 size: 15 residues. The DNA of the CDR3 is TGTGCCAGCAGTGAAGGACTAGCTTCCTACAATGAGCAGTTCTTC. It codes for CASSEGLASYNEQFF.

V usage is TRBV28 and J usage is TRBJ1-4; a possible D gene is TRBD1 (6 bases). Trimming shortened V by 4 bases and J by 8 bases, and 20 bases separated the two germline ends. The CDR3 has 16 residues. Germline assignment: CDR1 MDHEN and CDR2 SYDVKM. CDR3 DNA: TGTGCCAGCAGTTCCAACAGGGAATCGGGTGGGGAAAAACTGTTTTTT. It specifies CASSSNRESGGEKLFF.

The chain links TRBV9 to TRBJ2-3; 12 bases match TRBD2. This CDR3 spans 16 amino acids. Losses at the gene ends were 1 base for V and 4 bases for J; bases not matched to a gene: 4. The germline gives CDR1 SGDLS, CDR2 YYNGEE. The CDR3 loop is CASSVPSGRASDTQYF. The CDR3, as DNA: TGTGCCAGCAGCGTACCTAGCGGGAGGGCCTCAGATACGCAGTATTTT.

V gene TRBV28 combines with J gene TRBJ2-5; 8 bases fit TRBD1. The CDR3 covers 17 residues. The germline gives CDR1 MDHEN, CDR2 SYDVKM. With V trimmed by 3 bases and J by 4 bases, 13 bases remained unmatched. The CDR3 DNA reads TGTGCCAGCAGTTTGGGTTTGCTTCAGGGGGCTGGAGAGACCCAGTACTTC. Amino acid sequence: CASSLGLLQGAGETQYF.

This chain links TRBV11-2 with TRBJ2-1, with 10 bases matching TRBD2. The CDR3 has 17 amino acids. Losses at the gene ends were 1 base for V and 8 bases for J; bases not matched to a gene: 11. Germline V lookup: CDR1 SGHAT, CDR2 FQNNGV. In nucleotides, the CDR3 is TGTGCCAGCAGCTTAGCTCCATCTAGCGGGAGTGACCATGAGCAGTTCTTC. It specifies CASSLAPSSGSDHEQFF.

V usage is TRBV28 and J usage is TRBJ2-2, with 9 positions matching TRBD2. J gave up 3 bases and V 3 bases, and 2 bases lay outside the gene matches. Germline loops: CDR1 MDHEN, CDR2 SYDVKM. This CDR3 has 15 amino acids. The chain's CDR3 is CASSFAGGHTGELFF. In DNA, the CDR3 is TGTGCCAGCAGTTTTGCGGGAGGGCACACCGGGGAGCTGTTTTTT.

This chain connects TRBV6-6 to TRBJ1-1; D gene unclear. Germline V CDR1 and CDR2: MNHNY, SVGAGI (reference sequence). The CDR3 totals 14 residues. V was pared by 0 bases and J by 3 bases, with 8 bases between. CDR3 loop: CASSYSISHTEAFF. The CDR3, as DNA: TGTGCCAGCAGTTACTCGATTTCTCACACTGAAGCTTTCTTT.